This T cell receptor beta chain was captured in a study of response to subunit inactivated influenza vaccine. CDR3 length equals 13 residues. Trimming stripped 11 bases from V and 1 base from J, with 13 bases between. CDR1 MDHEN and CDR2 SYDVKM come from the germline V gene. Notes on this clonotype: The conserved closing phenylalanine or tryptophan is absent in this CDR3, likely reflecting a read error.

In TCRdb, the RT-PCR reads were re-called with MiXCR into one record per CDR3 protein. The sample has approximately 700,000 distinct CDR3 sequences; about a sixth are singletons. The V gene is TRBV28, the J gene TRBJ2-3, with a weak D call TRBD2 (5 bases). The receptor's source is a man aged 50 to 60 who received an inactivated influenza vaccine. This material consisted of PBMCs from blood, taken approximately 13 days after vaccination. CDR3 loop: CAHTQAGTDTQYS. The CDR3 region has the DNA TGTGCCCACACGCAAGCGGGCACAGATACGCAGTATTCT.